This T cell receptor beta chain was obtained from a study of CXCR3 chemokines and chemotherapy response in bladder cancer. TCRdb called the PCR reads again in MiXCR, with one record for every CDR3 protein. This repertoire shows about 12,000 distinct CDR3 sequences, 12% found once; its top ten account for 25% to 30%. This CDR3 comprises 15 residues. V was pared by 3 bases and J by 5 bases, with 14 bases between. The sample holds many counts of this clonotype. This specimen was taken from a patient whose treatment included neoadjuvant chemotherapy. J is TRBJ1-5 and V is TRBV12-3 or TRBV12-4; D possibly corresponds to TRBD1 (6 bases). The TCR comes from a human donor with bladder cancer that did not respond to neoadjuvant chemotherapy. The CDR3 nucleotides read TGTGCCAGCAGTTTGGGCAGGGGAGACCATCAGCCCCAGCATTTT. It yields the protein CASSLGRGDHQPQHF.